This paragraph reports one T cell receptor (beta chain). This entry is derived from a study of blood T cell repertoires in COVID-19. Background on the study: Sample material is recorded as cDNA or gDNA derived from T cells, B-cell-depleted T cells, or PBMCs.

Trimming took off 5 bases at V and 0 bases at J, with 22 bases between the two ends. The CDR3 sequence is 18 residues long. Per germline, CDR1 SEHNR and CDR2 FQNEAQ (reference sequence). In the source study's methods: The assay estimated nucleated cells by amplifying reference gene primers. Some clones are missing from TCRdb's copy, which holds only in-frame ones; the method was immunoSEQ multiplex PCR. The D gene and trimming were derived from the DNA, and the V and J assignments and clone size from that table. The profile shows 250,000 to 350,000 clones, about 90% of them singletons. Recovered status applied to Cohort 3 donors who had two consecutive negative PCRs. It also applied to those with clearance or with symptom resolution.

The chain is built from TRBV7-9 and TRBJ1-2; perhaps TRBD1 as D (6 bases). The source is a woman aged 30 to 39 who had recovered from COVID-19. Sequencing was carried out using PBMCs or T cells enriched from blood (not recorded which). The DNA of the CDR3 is TGTGCCAGCAGCCACCATAACCTAGGACAGCCAGCTAACTATGGCTACACCTTC. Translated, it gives CASSHHNLGQPANYGYTF.